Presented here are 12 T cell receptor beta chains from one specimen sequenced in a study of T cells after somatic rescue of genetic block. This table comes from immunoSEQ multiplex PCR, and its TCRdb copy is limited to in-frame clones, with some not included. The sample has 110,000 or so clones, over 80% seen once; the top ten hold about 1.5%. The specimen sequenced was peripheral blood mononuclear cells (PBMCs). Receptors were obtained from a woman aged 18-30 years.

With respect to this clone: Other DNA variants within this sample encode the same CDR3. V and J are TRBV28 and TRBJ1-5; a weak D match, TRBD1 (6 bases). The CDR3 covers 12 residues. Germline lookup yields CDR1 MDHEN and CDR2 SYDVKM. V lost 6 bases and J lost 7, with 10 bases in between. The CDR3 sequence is CASSLQGQPQHF. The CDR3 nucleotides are TGTGCCAGCAGCTTACAGGGACAGCCCCAGCATTTT.

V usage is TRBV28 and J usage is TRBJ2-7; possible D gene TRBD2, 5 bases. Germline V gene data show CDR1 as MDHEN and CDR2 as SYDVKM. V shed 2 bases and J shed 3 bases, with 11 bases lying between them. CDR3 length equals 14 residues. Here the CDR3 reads CASSLLDGNYEQYF. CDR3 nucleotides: TGTGCCAGCAGTTTACTGGACGGGAACTACGAGCAGTACTTC.

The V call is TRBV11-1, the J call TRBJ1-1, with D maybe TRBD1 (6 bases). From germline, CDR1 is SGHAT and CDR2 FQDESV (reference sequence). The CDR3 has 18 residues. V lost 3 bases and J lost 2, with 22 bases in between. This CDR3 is CASSFGGGNLYRNTEAFF. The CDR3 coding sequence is TGTGCCAGCAGCTTCGGCGGGGGCAACCTCTACCGAAACACTGAAGCTTTCTTT.

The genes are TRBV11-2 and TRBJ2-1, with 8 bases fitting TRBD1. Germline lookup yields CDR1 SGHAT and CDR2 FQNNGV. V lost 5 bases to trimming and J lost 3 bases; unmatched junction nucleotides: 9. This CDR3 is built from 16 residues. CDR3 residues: CASSHTAGTGYNEQFF. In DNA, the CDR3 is TGTGCCAGCAGCCATACAGCCGGGACAGGCTACAATGAGCAGTTCTTC.

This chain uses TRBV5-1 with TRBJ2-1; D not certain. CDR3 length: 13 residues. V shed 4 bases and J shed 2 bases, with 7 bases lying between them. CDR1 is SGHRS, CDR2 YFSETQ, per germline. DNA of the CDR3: TGCGCCAGCAGCGAAACTACCTACAATGAGCAGTTCTTC. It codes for CASSETTYNEQFF.

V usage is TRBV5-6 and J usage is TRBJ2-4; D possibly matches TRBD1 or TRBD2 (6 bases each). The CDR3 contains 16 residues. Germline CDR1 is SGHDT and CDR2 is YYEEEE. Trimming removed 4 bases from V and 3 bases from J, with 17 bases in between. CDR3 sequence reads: CASSGNSGAVKNIQYF. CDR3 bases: TGTGCCAGCAGCGGAAATTCGGGGGCAGTCAAAAACATTCAGTACTTC.

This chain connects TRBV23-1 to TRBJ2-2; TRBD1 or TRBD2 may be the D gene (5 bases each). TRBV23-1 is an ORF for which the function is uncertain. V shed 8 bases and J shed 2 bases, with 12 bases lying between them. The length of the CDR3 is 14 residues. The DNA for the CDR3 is TGCGCCAGCGGGTACCGGGGCAACACCGGGGAGCTGTTTTTT. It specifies CASGYRGNTGELFF.

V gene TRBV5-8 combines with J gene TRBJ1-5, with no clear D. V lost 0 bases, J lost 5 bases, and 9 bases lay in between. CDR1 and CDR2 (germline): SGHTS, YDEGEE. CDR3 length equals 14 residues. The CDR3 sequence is CASSLAMRDQPQHF. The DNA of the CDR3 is TGTGCCAGCAGCTTGGCCATGAGGGATCAGCCCCAGCATTTT.

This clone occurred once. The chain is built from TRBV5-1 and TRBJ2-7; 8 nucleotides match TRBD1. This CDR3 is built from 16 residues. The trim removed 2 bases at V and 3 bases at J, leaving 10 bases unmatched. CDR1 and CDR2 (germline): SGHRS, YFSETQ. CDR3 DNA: TGCGCCAGCAGCTTCACAGGGGGATTTTTTGACTACGAGCAGTACTTC. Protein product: CASSFTGGFFDYEQYF.

In DNA, the CDR3 is TGTGCCAGCAGAAGGGGATTAGCGGGGGGACAAGAGACCCAGTACTTC. It encodes CASRRGLAGGQETQYF. The chain is built from TRBV6-6 and TRBJ2-5; 10 bases fit TRBD2. After removal of 6 bases from V and 2 bases from J, the junction contained 9 bases not matched to a gene. CDR3 size: 16 residues. The germline gives CDR1 MNHNY, CDR2 SVGAGI (reference sequence).

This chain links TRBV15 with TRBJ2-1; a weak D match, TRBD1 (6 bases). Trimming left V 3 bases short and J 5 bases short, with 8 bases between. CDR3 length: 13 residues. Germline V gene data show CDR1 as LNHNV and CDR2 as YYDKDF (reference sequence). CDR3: CATSRGTHNEQFF. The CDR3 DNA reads TGTGCCACCAGCAGGGGGACACACAATGAGCAGTTCTTC.

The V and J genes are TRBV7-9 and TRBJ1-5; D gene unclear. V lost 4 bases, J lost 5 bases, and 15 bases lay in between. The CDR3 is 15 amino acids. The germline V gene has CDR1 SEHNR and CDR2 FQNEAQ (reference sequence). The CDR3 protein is CASSSSDGGDQPQHF. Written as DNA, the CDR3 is TGTGCCAGCAGCTCCTCGGACGGCGGGGATCAGCCCCAGCATTTT.